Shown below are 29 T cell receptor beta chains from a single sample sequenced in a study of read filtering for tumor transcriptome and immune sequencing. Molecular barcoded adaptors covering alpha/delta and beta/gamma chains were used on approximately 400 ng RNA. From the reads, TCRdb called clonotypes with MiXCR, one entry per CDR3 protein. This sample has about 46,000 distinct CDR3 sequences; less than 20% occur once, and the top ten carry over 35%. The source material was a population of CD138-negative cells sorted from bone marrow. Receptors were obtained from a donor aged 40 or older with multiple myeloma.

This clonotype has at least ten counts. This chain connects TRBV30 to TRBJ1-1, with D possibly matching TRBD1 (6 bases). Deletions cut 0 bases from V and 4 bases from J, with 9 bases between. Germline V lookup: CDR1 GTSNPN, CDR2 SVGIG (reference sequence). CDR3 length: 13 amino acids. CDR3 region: CAWSVMGATEAFF. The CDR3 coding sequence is TGTGCCTGGAGTGTAATGGGGGCCACTGAAGCTTTCTTT.

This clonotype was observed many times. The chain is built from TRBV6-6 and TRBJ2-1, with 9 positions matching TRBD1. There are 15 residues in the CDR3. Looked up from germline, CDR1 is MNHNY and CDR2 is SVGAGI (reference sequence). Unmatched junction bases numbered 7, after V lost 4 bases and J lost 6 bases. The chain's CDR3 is CASSWGTGTLNEQFF. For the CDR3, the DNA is TGTGCCAGCAGTTGGGGGACAGGGACACTCAATGAGCAGTTCTTC.

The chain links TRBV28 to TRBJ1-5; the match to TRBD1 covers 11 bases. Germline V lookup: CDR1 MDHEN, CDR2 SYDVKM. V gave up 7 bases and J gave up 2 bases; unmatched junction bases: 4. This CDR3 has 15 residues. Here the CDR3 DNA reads TGTGCCAGCACCGGGACAGGGGGGGGCAATCAGCCCCAGCATTTT. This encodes CASTGTGGGNQPQHF.

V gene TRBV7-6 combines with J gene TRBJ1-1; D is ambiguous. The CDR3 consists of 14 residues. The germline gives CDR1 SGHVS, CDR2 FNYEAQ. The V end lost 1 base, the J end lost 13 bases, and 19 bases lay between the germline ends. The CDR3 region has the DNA TGTGCCAGCAGCTTAGGTGGATCGAACACTGTAGTTTTCTTT. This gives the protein CASSLGGSNTVVFF.

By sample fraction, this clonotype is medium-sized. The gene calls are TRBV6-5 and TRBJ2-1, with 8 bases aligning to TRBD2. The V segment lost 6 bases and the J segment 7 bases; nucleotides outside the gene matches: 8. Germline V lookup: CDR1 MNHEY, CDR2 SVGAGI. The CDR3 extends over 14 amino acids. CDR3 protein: CASSSTSVVNEQFF. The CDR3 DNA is TGTGCCAGCAGCTCGACTAGCGTGGTAAATGAGCAGTTCTTC.

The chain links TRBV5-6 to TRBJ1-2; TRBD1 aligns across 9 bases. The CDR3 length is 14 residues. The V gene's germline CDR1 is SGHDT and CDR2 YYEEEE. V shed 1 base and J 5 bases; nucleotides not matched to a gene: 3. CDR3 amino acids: CASSLKGQGYGYTF. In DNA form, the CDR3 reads TGTGCCAGCAGCTTGAAAGGACAGGGGTATGGCTACACCTTC.

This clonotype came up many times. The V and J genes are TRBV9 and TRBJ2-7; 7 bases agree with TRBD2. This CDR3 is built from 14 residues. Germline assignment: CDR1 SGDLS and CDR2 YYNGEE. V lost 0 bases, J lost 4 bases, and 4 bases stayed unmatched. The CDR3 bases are TGTGCCAGCAGCGTAGTTCTAGCGGTGTACGAGCAGTACTTC. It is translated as CASSVVLAVYEQYF.

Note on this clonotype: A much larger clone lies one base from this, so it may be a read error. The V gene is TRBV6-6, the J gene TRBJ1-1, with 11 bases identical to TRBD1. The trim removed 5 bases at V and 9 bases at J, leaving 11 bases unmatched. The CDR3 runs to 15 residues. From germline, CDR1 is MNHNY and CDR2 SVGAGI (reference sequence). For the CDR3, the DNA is TGTGCCAGCAGTCCACGGACAGGGGGCCTGGCTAAAGCTTTCTTT. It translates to CASSPRTGGLAKAFF.

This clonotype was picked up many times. DNA for the CDR3: TGCGCCAGCAGCCCTGACCTATCTGGGGCCAACGTCCTGACTTTC. Translation gives CASSPDLSGANVLTF. The rearrangement uses TRBV5-1 and TRBJ2-6; no clear D. Germline V gene sequence: CDR1 SGHRS, CDR2 YFSETQ. V gave up 4 bases and J gave up 1 base, with 9 bases separating them. The CDR3 spans 15 residues.

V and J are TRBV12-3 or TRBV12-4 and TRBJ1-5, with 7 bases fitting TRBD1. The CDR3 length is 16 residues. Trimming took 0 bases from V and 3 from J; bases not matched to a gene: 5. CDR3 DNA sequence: TGTGCCAGCAGTTTAGCAGGGGGCGGTATCAATCAGCCCCAGCATTTT. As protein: CASSLAGGGINQPQHF.

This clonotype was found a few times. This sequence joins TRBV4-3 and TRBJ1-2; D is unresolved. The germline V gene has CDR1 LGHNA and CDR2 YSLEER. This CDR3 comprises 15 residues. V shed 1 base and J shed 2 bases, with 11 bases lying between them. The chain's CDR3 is CASSQAWESNYGYTF. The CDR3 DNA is TGCGCCAGCAGCCAAGCTTGGGAGTCGAACTATGGCTACACCTTC.

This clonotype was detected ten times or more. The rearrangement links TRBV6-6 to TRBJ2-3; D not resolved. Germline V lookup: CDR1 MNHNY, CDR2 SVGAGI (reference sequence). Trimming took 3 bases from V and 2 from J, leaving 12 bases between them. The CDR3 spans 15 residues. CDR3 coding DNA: TGTGCCAGCAGTTATGGCCAGACCAACACAGATACGCAGTATTTT. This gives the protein CASSYGQTNTDTQYF.

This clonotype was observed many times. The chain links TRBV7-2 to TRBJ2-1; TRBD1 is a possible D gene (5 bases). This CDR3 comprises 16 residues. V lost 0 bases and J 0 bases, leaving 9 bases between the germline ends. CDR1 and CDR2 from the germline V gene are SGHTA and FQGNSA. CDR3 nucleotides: TGTGCCAGCAGCTTAGCAGGTGGGGCCTCCTACAATGAGCAGTTCTTC. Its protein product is CASSLAGGASYNEQFF.

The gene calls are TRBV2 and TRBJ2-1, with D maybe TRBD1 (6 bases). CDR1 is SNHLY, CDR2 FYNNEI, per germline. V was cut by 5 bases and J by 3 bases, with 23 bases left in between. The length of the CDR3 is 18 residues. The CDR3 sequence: CASSNYPKDRGHYNEQFF. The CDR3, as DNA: TGTGCCAGCAGTAACTACCCTAAGGATAGGGGACACTACAATGAGCAGTTCTTC.

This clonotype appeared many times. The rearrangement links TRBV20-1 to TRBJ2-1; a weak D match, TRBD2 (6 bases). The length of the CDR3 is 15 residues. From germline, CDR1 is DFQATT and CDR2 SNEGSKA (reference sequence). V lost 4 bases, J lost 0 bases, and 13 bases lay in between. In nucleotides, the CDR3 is TGCAGTGCTATCCCCTTCGGGAGCTCCTACAATGAGCAGTTCTTC. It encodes CSAIPFGSSYNEQFF.

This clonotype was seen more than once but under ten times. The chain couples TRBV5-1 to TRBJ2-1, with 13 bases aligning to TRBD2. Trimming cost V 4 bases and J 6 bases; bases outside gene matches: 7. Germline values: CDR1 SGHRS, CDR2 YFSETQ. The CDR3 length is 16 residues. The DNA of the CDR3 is TGCGCCAGCAGCCCCAGGACTAGCGGGAGTTCCAATGAGCAGTTCTTC. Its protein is CASSPRTSGSSNEQFF. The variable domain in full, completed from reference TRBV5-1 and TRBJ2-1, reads KAGVTQTPRYLIKTRGQQVTLSCSPISGHRSVSWYQQTPGQGLQFLFEYFSETQRNKGNFPGRFSGRQFSNSRSEMNVSTLELGDSALYLCASSPRTSGSSNEQFFGPGTRLTVL.

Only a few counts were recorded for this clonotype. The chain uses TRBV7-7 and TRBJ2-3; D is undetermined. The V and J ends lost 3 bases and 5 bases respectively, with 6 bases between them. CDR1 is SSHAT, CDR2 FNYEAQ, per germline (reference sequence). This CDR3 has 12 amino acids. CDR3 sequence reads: CASSFDGDTQYF. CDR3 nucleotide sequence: TGTGCCAGCAGCTTCGACGGAGATACGCAGTATTTT.

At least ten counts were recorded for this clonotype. The CDR3 DNA reads TGTGCCAGCAGCCCGGAACTAGCGGGGGACACCGGGGAGCTGTTTTTT. Translating it yields CASSPELAGDTGELFF. V is TRBV5-4 and J is TRBJ2-2, with 11 bases aligning to TRBD2. Germline loops: CDR1 SGHNT, CDR2 YYREEE (reference sequence). The CDR3 is 16 residues long. V was pared by 4 bases and J by 3 bases, with 5 bases of the junction left unmatched.

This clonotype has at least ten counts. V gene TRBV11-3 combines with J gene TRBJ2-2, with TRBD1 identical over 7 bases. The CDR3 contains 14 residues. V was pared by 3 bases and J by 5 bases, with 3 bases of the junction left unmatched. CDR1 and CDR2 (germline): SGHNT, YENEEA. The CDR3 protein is CASSFHRGTGELFF. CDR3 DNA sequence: TGTGCCAGCAGCTTTCACAGGGGAACCGGGGAGCTGTTTTTT.

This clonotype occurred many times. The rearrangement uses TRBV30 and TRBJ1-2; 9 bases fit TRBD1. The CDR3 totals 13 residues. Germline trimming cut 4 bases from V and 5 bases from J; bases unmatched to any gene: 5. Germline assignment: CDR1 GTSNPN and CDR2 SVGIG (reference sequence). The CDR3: CAWTQGQGYGYTF. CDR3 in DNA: TGTGCCTGGACCCAAGGACAGGGGTATGGCTACACCTTC.

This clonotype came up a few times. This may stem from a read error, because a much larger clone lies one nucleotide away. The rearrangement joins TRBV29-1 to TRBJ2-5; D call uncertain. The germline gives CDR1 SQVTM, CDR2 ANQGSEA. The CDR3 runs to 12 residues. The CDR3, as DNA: TGCAGCTTCCGGACGGTGCAAGAGACCCGGTACTTC. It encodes CSFRTVQETRYF.

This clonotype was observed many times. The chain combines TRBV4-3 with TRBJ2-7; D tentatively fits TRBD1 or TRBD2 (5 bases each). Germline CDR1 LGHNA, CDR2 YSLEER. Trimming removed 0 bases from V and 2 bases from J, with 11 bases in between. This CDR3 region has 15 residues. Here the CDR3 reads CASSQDRDGAYEQYF. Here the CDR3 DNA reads TGCGCCAGCAGCCAAGACCGGGACGGAGCCTACGAGCAGTACTTC.

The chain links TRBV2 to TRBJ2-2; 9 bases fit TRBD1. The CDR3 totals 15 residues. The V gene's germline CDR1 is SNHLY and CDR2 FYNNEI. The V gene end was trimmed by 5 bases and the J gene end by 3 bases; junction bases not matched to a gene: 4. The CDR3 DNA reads TGTGCCAGCAGTCGGGACAGGGAGGACACCGGGGAGCTGTTTTTT. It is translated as CASSRDREDTGELFF.

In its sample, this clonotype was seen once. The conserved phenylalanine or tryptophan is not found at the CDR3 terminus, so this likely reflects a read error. The CDR3 reads CATSDLSSGIYEQYL. Written as DNA, the CDR3 is TGTGCCACCAGTGACTTGTCTAGCGGGATCTACGAGCAGTACCTC. The rearrangement joins TRBV2 to TRBJ2-7, with 9 bases identical to TRBD2. The CDR3 length is 15 residues. CDR1 is SNHLY and CDR2 is FYNNEI in the germline V gene.

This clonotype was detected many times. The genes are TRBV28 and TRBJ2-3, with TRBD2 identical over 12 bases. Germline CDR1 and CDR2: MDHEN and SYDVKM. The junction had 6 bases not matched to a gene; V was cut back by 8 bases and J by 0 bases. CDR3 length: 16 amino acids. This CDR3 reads CASGGTSGQSTDTQYF. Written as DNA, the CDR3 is TGTGCCAGCGGAGGGACTAGCGGGCAAAGCACAGATACGCAGTATTTT. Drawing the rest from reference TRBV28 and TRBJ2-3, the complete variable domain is DVKVTQSSRYLVKRTGEKVFLECVQDMDHENMFWYRQDPGLGLRLIYFSYDVKMKEKGDIPEGYSVSREKKERFSLILESASTNQTSMYLCASGGTSGQSTDTQYFGPGTRLTVL.

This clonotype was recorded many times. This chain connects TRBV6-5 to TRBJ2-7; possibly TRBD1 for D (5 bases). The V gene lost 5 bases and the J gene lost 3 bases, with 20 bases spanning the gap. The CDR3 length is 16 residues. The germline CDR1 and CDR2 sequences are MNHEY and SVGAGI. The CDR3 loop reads CASSTTPGRGYYEQYF. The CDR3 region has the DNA TGTGCCAGCAGTACTACCCCTGGAAGGGGCTACTACGAGCAGTACTTC.

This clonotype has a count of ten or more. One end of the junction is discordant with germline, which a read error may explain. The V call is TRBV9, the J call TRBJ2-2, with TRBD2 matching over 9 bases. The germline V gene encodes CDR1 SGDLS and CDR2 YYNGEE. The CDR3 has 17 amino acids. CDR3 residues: CASSVGLAGPNIGELFF. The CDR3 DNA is TGTGCCAGCAGCGTAGGCCTAGCGGGGCCCAACATCGGGGAGCTGTTTTTT.

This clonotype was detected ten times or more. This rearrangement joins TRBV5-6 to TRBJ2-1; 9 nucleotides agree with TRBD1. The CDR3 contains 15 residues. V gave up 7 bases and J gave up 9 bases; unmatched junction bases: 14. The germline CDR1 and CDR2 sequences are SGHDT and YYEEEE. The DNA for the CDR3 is TGTGCCAGCGGGGGCCGGGACAGGGTGCTCGGTGAGCAGTTCTTC. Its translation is CASGGRDRVLGEQFF.

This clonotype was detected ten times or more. CDR3 sequence (DNA): TGTGCCAGCAGCTATAGTAGTGTTCCCCAAGAGACCCAGTACTTC. This encodes CASSYSSVPQETQYF. V is TRBV7-2 and J is TRBJ2-5; D remains unclear. Germline V gene sequence: CDR1 SGHTA, CDR2 FQGNSA. The CDR3 has 15 residues. The V and J ends lost 4 bases and 1 base respectively, with 13 bases between them. The entire variable domain, with the rest obtained from reference TRBV7-2 and TRBJ2-5, is as follows: GAGVSQSPSNKVTEKGKDVELRCDPISGHTALYWYRQSLGQGLEFLIYFQGNSAPDKSGLPSDRFSAERTGGSVSTLTIQRTQQEDSAVYLCASSYSSVPQETQYFGPGTRLLVL.